Following are 2 T cell receptor beta chains from one sample sequenced in a study of control samples from healthy donors and cancer patients. Clones were sequenced by immunoSEQ multiplex PCR, and TCRdb holds only the in-frame ones, with some missing. The table includes tens of thousands of clones, around nine tenths detected once. Sequenced input: PBMCs. The receptors shown here come from a man between 50 and 59 years old with head and neck cancer.

This chain uses TRBV19 with TRBJ2-1; a possible D gene is TRBD2 (6 bases). This CDR3 is built from 14 residues. Trimming stripped 9 bases from V and 8 bases from J, with 20 bases between. Looked up from germline, CDR1 is LNHDA and CDR2 is SQIVND (reference sequence). CDR3 coding DNA: TGTGCCAGCAGCACTCCGGGACTGCCTGATGAGCAGTTCTTC. Translating it yields CASSTPGLPDEQFF.

The V call is TRBV7-2, the J call TRBJ1-1; 8 bases agree with TRBD1. The germline gives CDR1 SGHTA, CDR2 FQGNSA. The CDR3 runs 12 residues. The V gene end was trimmed by 3 bases and the J gene end by 11 bases; junction bases not matched to a gene: 5. The CDR3 protein is CASSLRTGLAFF. CDR3 in DNA: TGTGCCAGCAGCTTGCGGACAGGGTTGGCTTTCTTT.